The clone carrying this T cell receptor beta chain was seen ten or more times. Its antigen is unidentified. TCR beta CDR3 region amplification was performed from RNA transcripts. HTBI primers were employed in a first-round RT-PCR of the TCR CDR3. TCRdb reprocessed the multiplex PCR reads with MiXCR, giving one entry per CDR3 protein. The sample lists fewer than 500,000 distinct CDR3 sequences; about 15% were seen once. There are 12 residues in the CDR3. In germline, CDR1 is GTSNPN, CDR2 SVGIG (reference sequence). V lost 5 bases to trimming and J lost 7 bases; unmatched junction nucleotides: 7. This record comes from a study of T cells in Graves' hyperthyroidism and ophthalmopathy. Study details: Peripheral blood draws took place at initial diagnosis, ahead of any treatment.

Study results and caveats: The majority of expanded thyroid clonotypes above 0.001 also appeared in blood.

Patients were excluded because of uncontrolled infection, other autoimmune disease, pregnancy or lactation. The sequence was obtained from a man aged 18-30 years with Graves' ophthalmopathy. The chain combines TRBV30 with TRBJ1-2; 7 bases agree with TRBD1. Sequenced sample: blood. The CDR3: CAWRQGVRGYTF. CDR3 coding DNA: TGTGCCTGGCGGCAGGGGGTACGTGGCTACACCTTC.